Below, 21 T cell receptor beta chains from the same sample are listed, as sequenced in a study. TCRdb re-analysed the RT-PCR reads in MiXCR, keeping a single row per CDR3 protein. The sample lists about 6,000 distinct CDR3 sequences; approximately 90% were seen once. The source material was memory CD4+ T cells from blood. The source is a female donor in good health, serving as a healthy control.

About this clonotype itself: For a library built for alpha chains, this beta chain is a stray read; little rests on its size. The chain employs TRBV2 and TRBJ1-1; D not certain. This CDR3 contains 14 residues. The germline gives CDR1 SNHLY, CDR2 FYNNEI. V lost 7 bases and J lost 4, with 16 bases in between. The CDR3 spells CASTYLLSGTEAFF. The CDR3 DNA reads as TGTGCCAGCACTTACCTCCTTTCTGGCACTGAAGCTTTCTTT. The full variable domain, its missing parts supplied by reference TRBV2 and TRBJ1-1, is EPEVTQTPSHQVTQMGQEVILRCVPISNHLYFYWYRQILGQKVEFLVSFYNNEISEKSEIFDDQFSVERPDGSNFTLKIRSTKLEDSAMYFCASTYLLSGTEAFFGQGTRLTVV.

Points on this clonotype: This beta chain appears as a stray read in a library generated for alpha chains; its size is not informative. The genes are TRBV25-1 and TRBJ2-7, with 7 bases identical to TRBD1. Germline values: CDR1 MGHDK, CDR2 SYGVNS. Trimming removed 8 bases from V and 0 bases from J; junction bases left unmatched: 4. This CDR3 contains 13 residues. Here the CDR3 reads CASGDSISYEQYF. The CDR3, as DNA: TGTGCCAGCGGGGACAGCATCTCCTACGAGCAGTACTTC.

As concerns this clonotype: As an off-target read in a library built for alpha chains, this beta chain has a frequency of little significance. This chain uses TRBV7-3 with TRBJ2-3; either TRBD1 or TRBD2 may fit D (5 bases each). The CDR3 spans 14 residues. Trimming stripped 5 bases from V and 3 bases from J, with 12 bases between. CDR1 is SGHTA and CDR2 is FQGTGA in the germline V gene. The CDR3 protein is CASSMGRITDTQYF. CDR3 DNA sequence: TGTGCCAGCAGCATGGGACGGATTACAGATACGCAGTATTTT.

In the case of this clonotype: Found in a library prepared for alpha chains, this beta chain is an off-target read, and its abundance has little meaning. The chain links TRBV12-3 or TRBV12-4 to TRBJ1-2; D is unresolved. Trimming cost V 5 bases and J 2 bases, with 6 bases left between them. CDR3 size: 12 residues. The CDR3 is CASSPLNYGYTF. The DNA of the CDR3 is TGTGCCAGCAGTCCGTTGAACTATGGCTACACCTTC.

For this clonotype: In a library made to pick up alpha chains, this beta chain is a stray read with a size that means little. J is TRBJ2-4 and V is TRBV5-6, with D hard to call. Germline CDR1 and CDR2: SGHDT and YYEEEE. The V end lost 0 bases, the J end lost 9 bases, and 13 bases lay between the germline ends. The CDR3 consists of 14 residues. CDR3 nucleotide sequence: TGTGCCAGCAGCTTGGGACGGCAGTATGCCATTCAGTACTTC. Its translation: CASSLGRQYAIQYF.

On this clonotype: A library made for alpha chains picked up this beta chain off target, so its size means little. The J gene is TRBJ1-2, the V gene TRBV3-1, with D unclear. The CDR3 runs 11 residues. Germline CDR1 reads LGHDT; CDR2 reads YNNKEL (reference sequence). The V gene lost 8 bases and the J gene lost 3 bases, with 7 bases spanning the gap. The CDR3 nucleotides read TGTGCCAGCGGATTCCACTATGGCTACACCTTC. Its translation is CASGFHYGYTF.

Concerning this clonotype: With the library built for alpha chains, this beta chain is off target and its frequency is not meaningful. This sequence joins TRBV29-1 and TRBJ2-2, with a tentative D call TRBD1 (6 bases). The germline CDR1 and CDR2 sequences are SQVTM and ANQGSEA. Trimming pared 6 bases from V and 7 bases from J, leaving 9 bases between. The CDR3 sequence is 11 residues long. The CDR3 region is CSVWDIGELFF. As DNA, the CDR3 is TGCAGCGTCTGGGACATCGGGGAGCTGTTTTTT.

On this clonotype itself: With the library built for alpha chains, this beta chain is off target and its frequency is not meaningful. The chain links TRBV18 to TRBJ1-2; 8 nucleotides align to TRBD1. Germline CDR1 and CDR2: KGHSH and LQKENI. CDR3 length: 15 residues. J gave up 3 bases and V 4 bases, and 7 bases lay outside the gene matches. CDR3 DNA: TGTGCCAGCTCACGAGGACAGGGTAGAGACTATGGCTACACCTTC. Amino acid sequence: CASSRGQGRDYGYTF.

This clonotype was picked up one time. This beta chain lies outside the target of a library built for alpha chains; its clone size means little. The V gene is TRBV2, the J gene TRBJ2-1, with no clear D. CDR3 length equals 13 residues. Germline CDR1 and CDR2: SNHLY and FYNNEI. Trimming left V 1 base short and J 3 bases short, with 4 bases between. The CDR3 reads CASSEGGYNEQFF. CDR3 in DNA: TGTGCCAGCAGTGAAGGCGGCTACAATGAGCAGTTCTTC.

Of note for this clonotype: A library made for alpha chains picked up this beta chain off target, so its size means little. The chain recombines TRBV29-1 with TRBJ1-2; D unresolved. The germline V gene encodes CDR1 SQVTM and CDR2 ANQGSEA. This CDR3 is built from 11 residues. V was pared by 7 bases and J by 0 bases, with 6 bases between. CDR3 region: CSAESNYGYTF. The CDR3 bases are TGCAGCGCAGAGTCTAACTATGGCTACACCTTC.

As concerns this clonotype: In a library made to pick up alpha chains, this beta chain is a stray read with a size that means little. The chain uses TRBV7-9 and TRBJ1-1; the D is unclear. V was cut by 8 bases and J by 1 base, with 11 bases left in between. Germline CDR1 reads SEHNR; CDR2 reads FQNEAQ (reference sequence). The CDR3 consists of 13 residues. The CDR3 protein is CASLTGGNTEAFF. The CDR3 coding sequence is TGTGCCAGCCTGACGGGCGGGAACACTGAAGCTTTCTTT.

A note on this clonotype: This beta chain was picked up by a library intended for alpha chains and is off target, so its count carries little meaning. The chain links TRBV7-9 to TRBJ2-3; D not certain. The CDR3 sequence is 14 residues long. Germline CDR1 and CDR2: SEHNR and FQNEAQ (reference sequence). V lost 2 bases and J lost 2, with 8 bases in between. CDR3 protein: CASSLTRDTDTQYF. The CDR3 nucleotides read TGTGCCAGCAGCTTAACCCGAGACACAGATACGCAGTATTTT.

Notes on this clonotype: As an off-target read in a library built for alpha chains, this beta chain has a frequency of little significance. J is TRBJ2-5 and V is TRBV20-1, with 9 bases aligning to TRBD1. Per the germline V gene, CDR1 is DFQATT and CDR2 is SNEGSKA (reference sequence). There are 16 residues in the CDR3. Trimming took 4 bases from V and 0 from J; bases not matched to a gene: 9. CDR3 loop: CSATRSGQGNQETQYF. The CDR3 DNA reads as TGCAGTGCTACCCGCTCGGGACAGGGCAACCAAGAGACCCAGTACTTC.

Comment on this clonotype: With the library built for alpha chains, this beta chain is off target and its frequency is not meaningful. The CDR3 region is CASRKTSAEQFF. The CDR3 DNA follows: TGTGCCAGCAGAAAAACTAGCGCCGAGCAGTTCTTC. V is TRBV7-2 and J is TRBJ2-1, with 7 bases lining up with TRBD2. CDR1 is SGHTA and CDR2 is FQGNSA in the germline V gene. The CDR3 contains 12 residues. Losses at the gene ends were 6 bases for V and 10 bases for J; bases not matched to a gene: 6. Drawing the rest from reference TRBV7-2 and TRBJ2-1, the complete variable domain is GAGVSQSPSNKVTEKGKDVELRCDPISGHTALYWYRQSLGQGLEFLIYFQGNSAPDKSGLPSDRFSAERTGGSVSTLTIQRTQQEDSAVYLCASRKTSAEQFFGPGTRLTVL.

As regards this clonotype: The library was designed around alpha chains, so this beta chain is a stray read whose abundance carries little weight. This chain connects TRBV5-1 to TRBJ2-3; perhaps TRBD1 as D (6 bases). CDR1 is SGHRS and CDR2 is YFSETQ in the germline V gene. The CDR3 spans 14 residues. V was clipped by 5 bases and J by 2 bases, with 12 bases between them. The CDR3 sequence is CASRGQFNTDTQYF. In DNA, the CDR3 is TGCGCCAGCAGAGGACAGTTTAACACAGATACGCAGTATTTT.

A note on this clonotype: This beta chain is a stray sequence in a library constructed for alpha chains; its clone size is not meaningful. This chain uses TRBV20-1 with TRBJ2-5; 8 nucleotides match TRBD1. The CDR3 has 15 amino acids. Germline V gives CDR1 DFQATT, CDR2 SNEGSKA (reference sequence). V gave up 5 bases and J gave up 5 bases; unmatched junction bases: 13. Here the CDR3 DNA reads TGCAGTGCTCGGAGTCAGGGGGCTGCTGTGGAGACCCAGTACTTC. Protein sequence: CSARSQGAAVETQYF.

Regarding this clonotype: The library was prepared for alpha chains; this beta chain is a stray read, so its frequency means little. The chain joins TRBV5-1 to TRBJ2-1; D remains unclear. Trimming took off 0 bases at V and 7 bases at J, with 8 bases between the two ends. Germline V lookup: CDR1 SGHRS, CDR2 YFSETQ. The length of the CDR3 is 13 residues. CDR3 sequence: CASSLGGLNEQFF. In DNA form, the CDR3 reads TGCGCCAGCAGCTTGGGTGGGTTGAATGAGCAGTTCTTC.

Note on this clonotype: Being off target in a library aimed at alpha chains, this beta chain has a size of little meaning. The chain recombines TRBV29-1 with TRBJ2-2; D is possibly TRBD1 or TRBD2 (5 bases each). CDR3 length equals 12 residues. Trimming stripped 6 bases from V and 9 bases from J, with 14 bases between. Germline V gene sequence: CDR1 SQVTM, CDR2 ANQGSEA. DNA for the CDR3: TGCAGCGTAGGGACCGCGAGGCGGGAGCTGTTTTTT. It translates to CSVGTARRELFF.

Worth noting for this clonotype: Since it is a stray read in a library aimed at alpha chains, this beta chain has a size that is not meaningful. This chain uses TRBV4-2 with TRBJ2-7, with D unresolved. The CDR3 sequence is 14 residues long. Germline CDR1 reads LGHNA; CDR2 reads YNFKEQ. Trimming removed 1 base from V and 6 bases from J, with 13 bases in between. The chain's CDR3 is CASSQVGLSSEQYF. The DNA for the CDR3 is TGTGCCAGCAGCCAAGTCGGCCTATCGAGCGAGCAGTACTTC.

Comment on this clonotype: Found in a library prepared for alpha chains, this beta chain is an off-target read, and its abundance has little meaning. The V gene is TRBV5-1, the J gene TRBJ2-1; 10 positions agree with TRBD2. Germline values: CDR1 SGHRS, CDR2 YFSETQ. The CDR3 extends over 17 amino acids. The V segment lost 0 bases and the J segment 4 bases; nucleotides outside the gene matches: 7. CDR3 coding DNA: TGCGCCAGCAGCTTGGCCCCTAGCGGGGGCCATTACAATGAGCAGTTCTTC. It is translated as CASSLAPSGGHYNEQFF.

To note about this clonotype: Found in a library prepared for alpha chains, this beta chain is an off-target read, and its abundance has little meaning. The rearrangement joins TRBV20-1 to TRBJ1-2, with 8 bases aligning to TRBD1. V trimming: 1 base; J trimming: 1 base; junction bases outside the gene matches: 2. In germline, CDR1 is DFQATT, CDR2 SNEGSKA (reference sequence). This CDR3 has 14 amino acids. The CDR3 nucleotides are TGCAGTGCTAGAGTAACAGGGGGTAACTATGGCTACACCTTC. This encodes CSARVTGGNYGYTF.